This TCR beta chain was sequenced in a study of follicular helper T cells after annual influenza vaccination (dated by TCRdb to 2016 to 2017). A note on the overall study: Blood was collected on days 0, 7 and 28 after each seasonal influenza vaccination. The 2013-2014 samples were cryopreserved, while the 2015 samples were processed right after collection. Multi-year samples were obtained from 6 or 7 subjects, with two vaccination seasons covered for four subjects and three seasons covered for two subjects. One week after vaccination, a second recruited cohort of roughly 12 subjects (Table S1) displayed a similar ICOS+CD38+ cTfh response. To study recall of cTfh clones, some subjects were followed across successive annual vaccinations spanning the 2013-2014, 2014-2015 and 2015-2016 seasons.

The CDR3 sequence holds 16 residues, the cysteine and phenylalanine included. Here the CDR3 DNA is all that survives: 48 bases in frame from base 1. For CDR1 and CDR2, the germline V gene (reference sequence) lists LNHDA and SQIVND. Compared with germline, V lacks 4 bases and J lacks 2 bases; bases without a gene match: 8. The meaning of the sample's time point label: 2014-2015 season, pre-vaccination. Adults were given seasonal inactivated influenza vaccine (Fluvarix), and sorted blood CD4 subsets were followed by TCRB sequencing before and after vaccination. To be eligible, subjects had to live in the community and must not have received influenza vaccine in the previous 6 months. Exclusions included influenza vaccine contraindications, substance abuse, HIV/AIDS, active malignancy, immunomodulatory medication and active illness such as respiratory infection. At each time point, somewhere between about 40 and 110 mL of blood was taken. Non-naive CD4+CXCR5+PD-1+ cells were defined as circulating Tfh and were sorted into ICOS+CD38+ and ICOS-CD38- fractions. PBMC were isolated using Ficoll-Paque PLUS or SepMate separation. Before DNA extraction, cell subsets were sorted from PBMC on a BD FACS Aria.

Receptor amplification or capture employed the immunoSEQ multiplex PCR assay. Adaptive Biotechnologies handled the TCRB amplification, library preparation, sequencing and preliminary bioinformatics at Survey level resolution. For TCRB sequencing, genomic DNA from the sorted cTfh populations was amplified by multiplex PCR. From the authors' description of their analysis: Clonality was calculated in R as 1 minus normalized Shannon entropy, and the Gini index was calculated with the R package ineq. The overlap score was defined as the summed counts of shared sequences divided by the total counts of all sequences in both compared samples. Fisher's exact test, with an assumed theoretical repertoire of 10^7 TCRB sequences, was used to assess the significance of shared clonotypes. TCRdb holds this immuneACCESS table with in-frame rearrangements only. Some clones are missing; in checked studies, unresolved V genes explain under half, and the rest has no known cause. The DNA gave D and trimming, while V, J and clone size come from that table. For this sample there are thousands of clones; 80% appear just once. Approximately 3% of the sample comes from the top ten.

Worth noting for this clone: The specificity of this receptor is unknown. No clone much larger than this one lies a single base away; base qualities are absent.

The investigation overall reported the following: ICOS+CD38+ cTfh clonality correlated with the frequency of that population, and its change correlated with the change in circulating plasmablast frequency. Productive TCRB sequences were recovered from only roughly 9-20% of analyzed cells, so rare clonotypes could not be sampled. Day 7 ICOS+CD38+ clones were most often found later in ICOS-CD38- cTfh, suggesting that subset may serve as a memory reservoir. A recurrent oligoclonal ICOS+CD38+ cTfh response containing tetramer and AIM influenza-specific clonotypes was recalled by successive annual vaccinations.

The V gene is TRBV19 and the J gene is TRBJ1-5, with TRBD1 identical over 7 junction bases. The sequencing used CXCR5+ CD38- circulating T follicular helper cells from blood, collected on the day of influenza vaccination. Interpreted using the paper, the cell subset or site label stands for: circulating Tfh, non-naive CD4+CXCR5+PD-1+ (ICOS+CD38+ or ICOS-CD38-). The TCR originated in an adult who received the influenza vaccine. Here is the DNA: TGTGCCAGTAGTACCACAGGGGCTTCGGGCAATCAGCCCCAGCATTTT. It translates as CASSTTGASGNQPQHF.